The T cell receptor beta chain described here comes from a study of cytomegalovirus exposure and HLA in healthy donors. Points from the study as a whole: The classifier, whose performance was assessed in both the original and validation cohorts, reportedly diagnosed cytomegalovirus status with high specificity and sensitivity.

Primers for the PCR totalled 60 Vbeta and 13 Jbeta. Measured with immunoSEQ multiplex PCR; TCRdb has only the in-frame clones, and not every one. Of some 180,000 clones listed, about 83% are singletons. Points on this clone: Its specificity is unknown.

The CDR3 has 13 amino acids. Trimming pared 2 bases from V and 6 bases from J, leaving 9 bases between. CDR1 is SGHDT, CDR2 YYEEEE, per germline. The receptor was derived from a female donor in good health and CMV-seronegative. The material sequenced was PBMCs. The chain carries TRBV5-6 and TRBJ1-3; D is unclear. CDR3: CASSFYSINTIYF. The CDR3 DNA sequence: TGTGCCAGCAGCTTTTATTCTATAAACACCATATATTTT.